This T cell receptor beta chain was obtained from a study of blood T cell repertoires in COVID-19. On the study more broadly: Samples came from the United States, Italy and Spain, spanning acute and convalescent COVID-19. In each case, the material was cDNA or gDNA derived from T cells, B-cell-depleted T cells, or PBMCs.

Authors' data handling: Estimation of nucleated cell counts was performed using reference gene primer amplification. Sequenced by immunoSEQ multiplex PCR; TCRdb stores in-frame clones only, minus some. V and J calls plus clone size are reproduced from that table; the DNA served to infer D and trimming. The sample has under 300,000 clones, roughly 85% seen once. With V trimmed by 0 bases and J by 0 bases, 6 bases remained unmatched. Germline lookup yields CDR1 SGHRS and CDR2 YFSETQ. CDR3 length equals 18 residues. The TCR originated in a human donor in a cohort sampled during active COVID-19. Sequencing used peripheral blood. V is TRBV5-1 and J is TRBJ2-6; 7 bases are a match to TRBD1. The CDR3 DNA follows: TGCGCCAGCAGCTTGGGGCGGACAGGTCACTCTGGGGCCAACGTCCTGACTTTC. Translated, it gives CASSLGRTGHSGANVLTF.